The T cell receptor (beta chain) under discussion was sequenced for a study of PD-L1 blockade in urothelial cancer. About the research overall: Bladder-origin urothelial cancer in males described twenty-five of the 29 patients. The authors examined blood 3 weeks (second dose) and 6 weeks after treatment start.

Regarding this clone: Antigen: not known.

Each PCR had synthetic TCR analog templates added to it as a spike-in. Some clones are missing from TCRdb's copy, which holds only in-frame ones; the method was immunoSEQ multiplex PCR. Of tens of thousands of clones listed, approximately 91% are singletons. Broader study findings: Pretreatment clonality of the blood TCR repertoire below the median was predictive of superior survival.

Noted time point: pretreatment peripheral blood. The source material was PBMCs, sampled around atezolizumab (anti-PD-L1) treatment. The clonotype originates from a donor at least 40 years old with urothelial cancer.

CDR3 sequence (DNA): TGTGCCAGCAGACTAGGACTAGCCGGCGAGCAGTACTTC. The encoded protein is CASRLGLAGEQYF. V usage is TRBV7-2 and J usage is TRBJ2-7; TRBD2 aligns across 8 bases. The CDR3 totals 13 residues. Germline CDR1 and CDR2: SGHTA and FQGNSA. V trimming: 6 bases; J trimming: 6 bases; junction bases outside the gene matches: 7.